What follows describes a single T cell receptor beta chain. The data belong to a study of blood T cell repertoires in COVID-19. The wider study: The United States, Italy and Spain supplied acute and convalescent COVID-19 samples. PBMCs, B-cell-depleted T cells, or T cells were the source of the cDNA or gDNA that made up the material.

Per the original methods: How many nucleated cells were present was estimated from reference gene primer amplification. Sequencing used immunoSEQ multiplex PCR; TCRdb keeps in-frame clones, though not all of them. That table gives V, J and clone size, and the DNA gave D and trimming. The profile shows about 260,000 clones, roughly 87% of them singletons. This CDR3 region has 15 residues. CDR1 SGDLS and CDR2 YYNGEE come from the germline V gene. V lost 3 bases and J lost 4, with 14 bases in between. The chain has TRBV9 and TRBJ1-5, with D possibly matching TRBD1 (6 bases). Sequencing used peripheral blood. This sequence originates from a human donor in a cohort sampled during active COVID-19. In DNA, the CDR3 is TGTGCCAGCAGCGCCACCGGGACAAAGAATCAGCCCCAGCATTTT. Amino acid sequence: CASSATGTKNQPQHF.